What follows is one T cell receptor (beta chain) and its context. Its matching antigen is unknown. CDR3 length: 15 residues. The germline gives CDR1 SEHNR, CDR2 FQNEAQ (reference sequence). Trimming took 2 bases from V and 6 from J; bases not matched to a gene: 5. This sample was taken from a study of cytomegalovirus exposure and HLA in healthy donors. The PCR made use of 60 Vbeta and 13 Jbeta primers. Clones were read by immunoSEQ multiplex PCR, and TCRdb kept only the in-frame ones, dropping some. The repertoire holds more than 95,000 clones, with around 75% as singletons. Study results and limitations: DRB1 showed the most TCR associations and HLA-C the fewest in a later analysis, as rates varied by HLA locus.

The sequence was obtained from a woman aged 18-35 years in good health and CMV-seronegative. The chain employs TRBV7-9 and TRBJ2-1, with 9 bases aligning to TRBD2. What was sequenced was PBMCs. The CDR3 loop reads CASSLQRGAPNEQFF. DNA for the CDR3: TGTGCCAGCAGCTTACAGCGGGGGGCCCCCAATGAGCAGTTCTTC.